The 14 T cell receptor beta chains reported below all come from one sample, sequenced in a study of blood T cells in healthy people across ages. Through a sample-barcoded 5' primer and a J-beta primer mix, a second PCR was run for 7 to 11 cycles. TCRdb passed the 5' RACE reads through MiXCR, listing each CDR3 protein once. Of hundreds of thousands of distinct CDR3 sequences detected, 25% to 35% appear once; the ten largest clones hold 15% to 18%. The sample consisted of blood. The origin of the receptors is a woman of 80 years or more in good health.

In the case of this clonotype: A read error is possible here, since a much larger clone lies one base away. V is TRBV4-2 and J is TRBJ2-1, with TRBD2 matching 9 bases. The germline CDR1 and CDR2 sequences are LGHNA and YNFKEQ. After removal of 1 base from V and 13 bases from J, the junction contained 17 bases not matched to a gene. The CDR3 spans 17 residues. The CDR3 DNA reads TGTGCCAGCAGCCAAGGCCCGAGCGGGGGGCTGGGTGAGACCCAGTTCTTC. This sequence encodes CASSQGPSGGLGETQFF.

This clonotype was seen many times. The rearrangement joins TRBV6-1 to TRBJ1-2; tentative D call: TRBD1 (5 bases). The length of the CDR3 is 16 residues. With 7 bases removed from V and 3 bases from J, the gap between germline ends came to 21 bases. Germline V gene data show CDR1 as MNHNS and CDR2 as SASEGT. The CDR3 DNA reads TGTGCCAGCACTCCCCCGCGGGGTAGGGGTGACTATGGCTACACCTTC. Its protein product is CASTPPRGRGDYGYTF.

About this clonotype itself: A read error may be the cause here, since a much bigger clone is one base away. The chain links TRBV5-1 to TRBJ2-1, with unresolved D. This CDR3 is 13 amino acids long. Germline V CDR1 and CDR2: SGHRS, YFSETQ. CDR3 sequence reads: CAGSLGPLREQFF. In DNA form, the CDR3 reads TGCGCCGGCAGCTTAGGACCGCTGCGGGAGCAGTTCTTC.

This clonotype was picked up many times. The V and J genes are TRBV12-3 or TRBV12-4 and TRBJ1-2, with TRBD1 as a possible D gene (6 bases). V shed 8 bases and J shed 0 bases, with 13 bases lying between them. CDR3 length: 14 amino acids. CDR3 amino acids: CASGRGGSNYGYTF. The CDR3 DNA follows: TGTGCCAGCGGAAGAGGGGGGTCTAACTATGGCTACACCTTC.

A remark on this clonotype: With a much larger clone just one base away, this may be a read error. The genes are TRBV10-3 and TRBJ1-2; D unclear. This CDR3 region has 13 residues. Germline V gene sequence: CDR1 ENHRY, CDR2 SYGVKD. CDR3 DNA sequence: TGTGCCATCAGGGAGTCGAACAGTTATGGCTACACCTTC. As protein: CAIRESNSYGYTF.

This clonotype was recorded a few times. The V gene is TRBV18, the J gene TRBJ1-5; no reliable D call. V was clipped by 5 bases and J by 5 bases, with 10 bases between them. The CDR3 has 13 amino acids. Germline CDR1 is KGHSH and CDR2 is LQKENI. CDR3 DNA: TGTGCCAGCTCAAGGAGGGAAGATCAGCCCCAGCATTTT. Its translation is CASSRREDQPQHF.

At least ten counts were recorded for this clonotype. The CDR3 sequence: CASSRTGAGSYNEQFF. DNA of the CDR3: TGTGCCAGCAGCCGAACAGGCGCAGGCTCCTACAATGAGCAGTTCTTC. The chain employs TRBV3-1 and TRBJ2-1, with D maybe TRBD1 (5 bases). CDR3 length: 16 amino acids. V was shortened by 4 bases and J by 0 bases, with 13 bases between the two germline ends. Germline values: CDR1 LGHDT, CDR2 YNNKEL (reference sequence).

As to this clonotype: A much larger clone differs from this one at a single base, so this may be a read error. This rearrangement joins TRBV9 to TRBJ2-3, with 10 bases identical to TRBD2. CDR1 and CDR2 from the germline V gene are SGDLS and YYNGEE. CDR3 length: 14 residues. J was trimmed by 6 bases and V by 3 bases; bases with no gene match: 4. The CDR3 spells CASSGALAGDTQYF. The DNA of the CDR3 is TGTGCCAGCAGCGGAGCACTAGCGGGGGATACGCAGTATTTT.

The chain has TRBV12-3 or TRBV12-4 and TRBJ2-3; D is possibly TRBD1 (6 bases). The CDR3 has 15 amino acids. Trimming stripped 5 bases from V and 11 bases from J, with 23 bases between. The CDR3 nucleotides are TGTGCCAGCAGTCCCTACAGGGTGAGAGCAGATGTGCAGTATTTT. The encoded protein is CASSPYRVRADVQYF.

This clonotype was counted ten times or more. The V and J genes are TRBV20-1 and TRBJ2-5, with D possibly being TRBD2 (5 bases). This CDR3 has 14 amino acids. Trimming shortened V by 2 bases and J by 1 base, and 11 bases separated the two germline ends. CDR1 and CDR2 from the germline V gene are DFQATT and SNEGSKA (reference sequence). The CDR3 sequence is CSARRRTGQETQYF. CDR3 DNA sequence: TGCAGTGCTAGAAGGAGGACTGGCCAAGAGACCCAGTACTTC.

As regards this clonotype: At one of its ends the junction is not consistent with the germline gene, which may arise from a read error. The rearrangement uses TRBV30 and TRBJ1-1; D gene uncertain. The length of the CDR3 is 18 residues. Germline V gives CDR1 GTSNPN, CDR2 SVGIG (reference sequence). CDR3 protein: CVWSVPYTNQYRYTEAFF. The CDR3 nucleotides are TGTGTCTGGAGTGTACCCTACACGAACCAATACCGGTACACTGAAGCTTTCTTT.

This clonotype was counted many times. The CDR3 nucleotides read TGTGCCATCGGCCCTTTCTACGAGCAGTACTTC. Protein: CAIGPFYEQYF. The chain couples TRBV10-3 to TRBJ2-7; D ambiguous. Trimming pared 8 bases from V and 3 bases from J, leaving 8 bases between. The CDR3 length is 11 residues. Germline V CDR1 and CDR2: ENHRY, SYGVKD.

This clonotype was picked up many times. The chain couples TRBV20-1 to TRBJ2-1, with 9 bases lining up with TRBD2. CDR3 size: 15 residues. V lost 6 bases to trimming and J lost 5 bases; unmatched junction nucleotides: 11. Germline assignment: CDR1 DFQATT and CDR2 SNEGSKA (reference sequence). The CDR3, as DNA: TGCAGTGCCACGCCGGCTAGCGGGGCTAACAATGAGCAGTTCTTC. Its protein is CSATPASGANNEQFF.

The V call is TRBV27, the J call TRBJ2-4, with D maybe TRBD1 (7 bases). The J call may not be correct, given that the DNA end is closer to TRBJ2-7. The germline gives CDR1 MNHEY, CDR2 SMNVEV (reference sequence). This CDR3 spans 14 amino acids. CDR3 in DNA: TGTGCCAGCAGTTCAGACAGGGAGGTCTACGAGCAGTACTTC. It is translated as CASSSDREVYEQYF.